Following are 8 T cell receptor beta chains from one sample sequenced in a study of beta chain features in type 1 diabetes. Points from the study as a whole: Among all four CD4+ subsets, Type 1 diabetes patients had TCRB CDR3s that were moderately but significantly shorter.

What was sequenced were expressed TCRB transcripts, since all of the isolated RNA had been reverse transcribed. Assay: immunoSEQ multiplex PCR; the TCRdb copy retains only in-frame clones and omits some. The sample has 300,000 to 350,000 clones; about a tenth are singletons. These TCRs' antigens remain unknown. Sequencing was carried out using central memory CD4+ T cells from blood. Receptors originate from a man between 25 and 39 years old with type 1 diabetes.

There are a few counts of this clone. This chain uses TRBV9 with TRBJ1-1, with D perhaps TRBD1 (6 bases). V was clipped by 5 bases and J by 1 base, with 9 bases between them. Germline lookup yields CDR1 SGDLS and CDR2 YYNGEE. The CDR3 length is 13 residues. CDR3 loop: CASRPQGNTEAFF. As DNA, the CDR3 is TGTGCCAGCAGGCCACAGGGGAACACTGAAGCTTTCTTT.

The chain carries TRBV19 and TRBJ2-2; 10 bases are shared with TRBD2. V lost 5 bases and J lost 5; bases outside the gene matches: 14. The CDR3 is made up of 18 amino acids. Germline lookup yields CDR1 LNHDA and CDR2 SQIVND (reference sequence). The CDR3 DNA reads as TGTGCCAGTAGTCTACGTATAGCGGGGGGACCCTTTACCGGGGAGCTGTTTTTT. This encodes CASSLRIAGGPFTGELFF.

Concerning this clone: A far larger clone lies a single base away; this is likely a read error. The chain has TRBV30 and TRBJ1-2, with 9 bases lining up with TRBD1. V was clipped by 7 bases and J by 2 bases; unmatched bases: 14. CDR1 and CDR2 (germline): GTSNPN, SVGIG (reference sequence). The CDR3 loop spans 16 amino acids. The DNA of the CDR3 is TGTGCCTCATACCGGGACAGGGCACAGGGAAACTATGGCTACACCTTC. Translation: CASYRDRAQGNYGYTF. Full variable domain (missing parts from reference TRBV30 and TRBJ1-2): SQTIHQWPATLVQPVGSPLSLECTVEGTSNPNLYWYRQAAGRGLQLLFYSVGIGQISSEVPQNLSASRPQDRQFILSSKKLLLSDSGFYLCASYRDRAQGNYGYTFGSGTRLTVV.

In this sample, this clone turned up a few times. The chain uses TRBV29-1 and TRBJ1-2, with D perhaps matching TRBD1 (5 bases). From germline, CDR1 is SQVTM and CDR2 ANQGSEA. V lost 3 bases and J 8 bases, leaving 19 bases between the germline ends. The CDR3 is 14 amino acids. The CDR3 region is CSVDLGGGPGGYTF. Written as DNA, the CDR3 is TGCAGCGTTGACCTCGGCGGGGGTCCGGGCGGCTACACCTTC.

This clone was found a few times. The CDR3: CASSFAGQGGTEAFF. The DNA of the CDR3 is TGTGCCAGCAGCTTCGCTGGACAGGGTGGCACTGAAGCTTTCTTT. The chain links TRBV7-2 to TRBJ1-1, with 8 bases that match TRBD1. Per the germline V gene, CDR1 is SGHTA and CDR2 is FQGNSA. This CDR3 has 15 amino acids. With 3 bases clipped from V and 4 bases from J, the junction kept 7 bases outside the gene matches.

The chain has TRBV6-1 and TRBJ2-7; TRBD1 matches 8 bases. The CDR3 has 14 amino acids. Germline V gene sequence: CDR1 MNHNS, CDR2 SASEGT. V shed 1 base, J shed 6 bases, and the junction held 5 bases outside the gene matches. Here the CDR3 DNA reads TGTGCCAGCAGTGAAGGGACAGGGTTTGGCGAGCAGTACTTC. This sequence encodes CASSEGTGFGEQYF.

The V and J genes are TRBV6-5 and TRBJ2-3, with TRBD1 matching over 7 bases. Germline lookup yields CDR1 MNHEY and CDR2 SVGAGI. V shed 6 bases, J shed 8 bases, and the junction held 14 bases outside the gene matches. The CDR3 length is 15 residues. The CDR3 here is CASRAQTGYRATQYF. In DNA, the CDR3 is TGTGCCAGCAGGGCGCAGACAGGGTATCGGGCTACGCAGTATTTT.

This clone showed up just a few times. The rearrangement joins TRBV14 to TRBJ1-6; 9 bases are shared with TRBD1. Germline CDR1 SGHDN, CDR2 FVKESK. The CDR3 runs 14 residues. V lost 4 bases and J lost 10; bases outside the gene matches: 5. The CDR3 here is CASSRDRVTSPLHF. The CDR3 nucleotides are TGTGCCAGCAGCCGGGACAGGGTCACATCACCCCTCCACTTT.